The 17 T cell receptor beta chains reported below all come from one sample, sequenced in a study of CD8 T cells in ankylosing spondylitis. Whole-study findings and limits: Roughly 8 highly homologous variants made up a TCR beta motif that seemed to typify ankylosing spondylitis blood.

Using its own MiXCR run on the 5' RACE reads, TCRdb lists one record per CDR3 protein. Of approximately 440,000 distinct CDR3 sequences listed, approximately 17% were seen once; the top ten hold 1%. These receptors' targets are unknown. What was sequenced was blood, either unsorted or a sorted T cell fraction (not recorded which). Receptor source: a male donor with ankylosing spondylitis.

The CDR3 reads CASSFAVGGTYEQYF. The CDR3 bases are TGTGCCAGCAGCTTTGCGGTCGGGGGTACCTACGAGCAGTACTTC. The rearrangement uses TRBV5-5 and TRBJ2-7; a possible D gene is TRBD2 (6 bases). Between the trimmed V and J ends, which lost 2 bases and 2 bases, there was a span of 14 bases. The germline CDR1 and CDR2 sequences are SGHKS and YYEKEE (reference sequence). The CDR3 is 15 amino acids.

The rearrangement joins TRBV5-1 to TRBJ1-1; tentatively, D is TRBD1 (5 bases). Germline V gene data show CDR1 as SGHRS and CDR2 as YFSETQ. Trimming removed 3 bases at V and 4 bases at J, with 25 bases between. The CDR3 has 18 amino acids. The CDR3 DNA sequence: TGCGCCAGCAGCTACGCAAGGGGTAGGTTTTTTTCGAGCACTGAAGCTTTCTTT. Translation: CASSYARGRFFSSTEAFF.

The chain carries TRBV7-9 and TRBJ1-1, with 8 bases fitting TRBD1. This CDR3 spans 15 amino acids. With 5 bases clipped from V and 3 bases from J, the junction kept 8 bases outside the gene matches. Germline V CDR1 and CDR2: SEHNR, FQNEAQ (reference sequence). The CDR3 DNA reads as TGTGCCAGCAGCAAACGGACAGGGTATGACACTGAAGCTTTCTTT. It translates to CASSKRTGYDTEAFF.

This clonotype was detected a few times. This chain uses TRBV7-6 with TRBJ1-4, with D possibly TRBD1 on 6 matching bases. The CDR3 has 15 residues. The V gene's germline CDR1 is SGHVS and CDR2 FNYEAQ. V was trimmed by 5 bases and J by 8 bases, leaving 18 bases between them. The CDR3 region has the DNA TGTGCCAGCAGCCCCCCCGGGGGCTTTCAAGAAAAACTGTTTTTT. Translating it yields CASSPPGGFQEKLFF.

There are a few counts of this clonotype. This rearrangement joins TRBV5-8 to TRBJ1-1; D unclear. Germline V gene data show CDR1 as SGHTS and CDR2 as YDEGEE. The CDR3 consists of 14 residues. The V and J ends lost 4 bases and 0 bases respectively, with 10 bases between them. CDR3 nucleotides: TGTGCCAGCAGCCTCCGACGGATGAACACTGAAGCTTTCTTT. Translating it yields CASSLRRMNTEAFF.

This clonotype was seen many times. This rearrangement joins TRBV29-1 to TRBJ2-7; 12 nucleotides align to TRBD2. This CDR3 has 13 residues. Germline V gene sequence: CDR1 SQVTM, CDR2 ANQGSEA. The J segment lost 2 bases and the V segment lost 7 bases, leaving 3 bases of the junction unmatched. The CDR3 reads CSAASGRAYEQYF. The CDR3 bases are TGCAGCGCCGCTAGCGGGAGGGCCTACGAGCAGTACTTC.

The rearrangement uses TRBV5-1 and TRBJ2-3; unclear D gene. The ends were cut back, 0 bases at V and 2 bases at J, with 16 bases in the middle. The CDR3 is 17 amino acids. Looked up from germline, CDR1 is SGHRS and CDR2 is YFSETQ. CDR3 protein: CASSLGGSLFLTDTQYF. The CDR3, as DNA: TGCGCCAGCAGCTTGGGGGGATCGTTATTCCTCACAGATACGCAGTATTTT.

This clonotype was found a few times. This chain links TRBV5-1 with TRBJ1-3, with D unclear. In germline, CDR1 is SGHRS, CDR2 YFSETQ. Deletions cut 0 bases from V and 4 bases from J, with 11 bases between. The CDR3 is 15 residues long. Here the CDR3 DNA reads TGCGCCAGCAGCTTGGACGGGAGTAAAGGAAACACCATATATTTT. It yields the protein CASSLDGSKGNTIYF.

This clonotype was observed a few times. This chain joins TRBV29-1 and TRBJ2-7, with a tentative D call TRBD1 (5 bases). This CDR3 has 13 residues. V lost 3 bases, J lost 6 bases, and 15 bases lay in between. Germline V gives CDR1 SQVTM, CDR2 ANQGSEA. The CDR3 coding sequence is TGCAGCGTTGAGGACAATACTCCCGGCGAGCAGTACTTC. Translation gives CSVEDNTPGEQYF.

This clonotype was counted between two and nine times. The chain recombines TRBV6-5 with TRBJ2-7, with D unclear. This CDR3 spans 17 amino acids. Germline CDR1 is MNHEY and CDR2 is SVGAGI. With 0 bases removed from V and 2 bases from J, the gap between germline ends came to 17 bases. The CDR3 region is CASSYSNPGLKTYEQYF. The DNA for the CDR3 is TGTGCCAGCAGTTACTCGAATCCGGGCCTCAAGACCTACGAGCAGTACTTC.

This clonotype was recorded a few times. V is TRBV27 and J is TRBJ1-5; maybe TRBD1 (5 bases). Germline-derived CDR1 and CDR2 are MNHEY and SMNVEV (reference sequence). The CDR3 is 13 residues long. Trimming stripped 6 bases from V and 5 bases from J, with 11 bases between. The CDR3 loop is CASSSQGYQPQHF. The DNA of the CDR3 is TGTGCCAGCAGCTCCCAGGGTTATCAGCCCCAGCATTTT.

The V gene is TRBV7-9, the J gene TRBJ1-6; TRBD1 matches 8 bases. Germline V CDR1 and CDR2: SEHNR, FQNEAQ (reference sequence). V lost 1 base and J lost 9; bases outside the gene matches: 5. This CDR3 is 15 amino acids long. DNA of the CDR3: TGTGCCAGCAGCTTAGTGTCAGGGGGCAGTTCACCCCTCCACTTT. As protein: CASSLVSGGSSPLHF.

The CDR3 nucleotides read TGTGCCAGCAGCTTGACAGGGGGCGATGGCTATGGCTACACCTTC. Its protein product is CASSLTGGDGYGYTF. V usage is TRBV7-3 and J usage is TRBJ1-2, with 10 bases matching TRBD1. This CDR3 contains 15 residues. V dropped 3 bases and J dropped 4; count of bases not matched to a gene: 5. The germline V gene encodes CDR1 SGHTA and CDR2 FQGTGA. The complete variable domain, with remaining parts taken from reference TRBV7-3 and TRBJ1-2, reads GAGVSQTPSNKVTEKGKYVELRCDPISGHTALYWYRQSLGQGPEFLIYFQGTGAADDSGLPNDRFFAVRPEGSVSTLKIQRTERGDSAVYLCASSLTGGDGYGYTFGSGTRLTVV.

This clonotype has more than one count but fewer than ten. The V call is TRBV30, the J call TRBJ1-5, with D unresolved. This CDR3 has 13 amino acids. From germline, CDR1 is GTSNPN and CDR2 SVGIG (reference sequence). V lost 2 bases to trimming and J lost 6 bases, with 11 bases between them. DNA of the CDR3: TGTGCCTGGAGTCCTGGGCTGAGTCAGCCCCAGCATTTT. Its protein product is CAWSPGLSQPQHF.

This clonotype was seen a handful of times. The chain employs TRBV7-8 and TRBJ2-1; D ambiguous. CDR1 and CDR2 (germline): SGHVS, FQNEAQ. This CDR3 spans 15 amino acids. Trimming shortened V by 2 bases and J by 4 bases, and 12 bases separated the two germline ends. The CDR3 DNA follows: TGTGCCAGCAGCTTAAGAGTACTGCCGTACAATGAGCAGTTCTTC. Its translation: CASSLRVLPYNEQFF.

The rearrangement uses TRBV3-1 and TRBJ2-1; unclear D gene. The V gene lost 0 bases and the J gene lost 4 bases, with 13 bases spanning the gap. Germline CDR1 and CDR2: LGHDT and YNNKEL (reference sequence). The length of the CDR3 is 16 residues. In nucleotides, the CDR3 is TGTGCCAGCAGCCAAGAGGCCCAGAGGCGGTACAATGAGCAGTTCTTC. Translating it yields CASSQEAQRRYNEQFF.

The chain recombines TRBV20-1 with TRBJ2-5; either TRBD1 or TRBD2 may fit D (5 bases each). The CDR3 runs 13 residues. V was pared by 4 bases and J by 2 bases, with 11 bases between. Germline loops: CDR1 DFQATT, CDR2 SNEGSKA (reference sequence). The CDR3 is CSATFREQETQYF. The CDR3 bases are TGCAGTGCTACCTTCAGGGAGCAAGAGACCCAGTACTTC.